The source of this T cell receptor (beta chain) is a study of regulatory T cells in long-lasting Graves disease (TCRdb year 2021). Background on the whole study: Antithyroid drugs had been taken for less than 3 months by newly diagnosed Graves' disease patients. Peripheral blood TCR sequencing and RNA sequencing compared persistent Graves' disease patients with newly diagnosed Graves' disease patients. The study was conducted in China and was registered as a clinical trial. A total of 33 samples underwent TCR sequencing: some 13 from persistent and some 20 from newly diagnosed Graves' disease patients.

Libraries were prepared through multiplex PCR. The sequencer listed for this sample is Illumina HiSeq 4000. CDR3 regions were amplified by Arm-PCR with iRepertoire HTBI primers to construct TCR beta libraries. Before sequencing, the PCR products went through gel purification. Concerning the study's data processing: Across samples, 62 TRBV and 15 or so TRBJ segments were identified and used for gene usage analysis of CDR3 amino acid clonotypes. COPE and FqMerger were used to merge the filtered high-quality paired reads into contigs. BLAST was used to align contigs to the IMGT TRBV, TRBD and TRBJ reference genes, and CDR3 was defined following IMGT. Clonotypes above 0.1% frequency were classified as highly expanded clones. Repertoire diversity was measured by Shannon entropy, and V-J evenness by the Gini coefficient. Clonotypes shared by more than one individual were considered public. The public reads were quality trimmed at Q25 with fastp and then assembled into clones with MiXCR by TCRdb, keeping productive beta chains. Rows with a matching CDR3 protein are joined into one entry that keeps the most common DNA and genes. The V and J calls follow TCRdb's processing rather than the paper's. The sample table records about 620,000 distinct CDR3 sequences; around 17% of these occur just once. The leading ten clones occupy more than 15% of the sample.

Ten or more counts support this clonotype. What antigen it recognizes has not been identified. The sample holds no much larger clone one base away, and base qualities are not on file. The CDR3 runs 16 amino acids, cysteine and phenylalanine included. Kept here is only the CDR3 DNA, which spans 48 bases and is read in frame from base 1. V ends up 5 bases short and J 3 bases short, with an unmatched junction base count of 9. For CDR1 and CDR2, the germline V gene lists SGHVS and FQNEAQ. Overall results and qualifications from the work: Only the TCR beta chain was sequenced and analyzed. Patients with persistent disease shared more public clonotypes (around 3,000) than newly diagnosed patients did (966). As a limitation, the authors acknowledged that the small sample size may reduce accuracy. Lower TCR Shannon entropy and fewer highly expanded clones were observed in persistent Graves' disease patients than in newly diagnosed patients, which suggested clonal expansion. TRBV28, TRBJ1-2 and TRBJ2-5 were preferentially used in persistent disease, while TRBV20-1 and TRBJ2-1 were favored in newly diagnosed disease. The study examined only peripheral blood because the primary lesion, thyroid tissue, could not be accessed.

The time point label on this specimen signifies: newly diagnosed GD, antithyroid drugs for less than 3 months. RNA was extracted from PBMCs in TRIzol for both TCR sequencing and RNA sequencing. The diagnosis of Graves' disease followed American Thyroid Association guidelines. Patients for the study were recruited at an endocrinology department in Xi'an, China. From each patient, approximately 10 milliliters of peripheral blood was collected into an EDTA anticoagulant tube. Ficoll Paque Plus density gradient separation was used to isolate PBMCs, and no additional T cell sorting was done. An Agilent 2100 Bioanalyzer and agarose gel were used to check RNA quality, while a NanoDrop 2000 measured RNA concentration. These records were also assigned to another study, of T cells in Graves' hyperthyroidism and ophthalmopathy. The second source states: Graves' hyperthyroidism was defined as stable when no progression to ophthalmopathy occurred over 18 months of follow-up. Hyperthyroidism patients were aged 18 to 65 years and newly diagnosed, with disease duration of less than 2 months. Exclusion was applied to patients with uncontrolled infections, other autoimmune diseases, pregnancy or lactation. Diagnoses were based on clinical symptoms, serum thyroxine and TRAb, thyroid ultrasound and orbital computed tomography. For the first round of RT-PCR on the TCR CDR3, the HTBI primer set was used together with the Qiagen OneStep RT-PCR kit. Most expanded thyroid clonotypes (frequency above 0.001) were also detected in blood, a finding suggesting that blood repertoires may reflect thyroid immune responses. A model built on a 13 V-J signature distinguished ophthalmopathy from stable hyperthyroidism, reaching about 89% sensitivity and 81.08% specificity in cross-validation and 80%/75% in testing. During validation, the model predicted progression to ophthalmopathy a median of roughly 7.1 months ahead of onset, with roughly 65% sensitivity and about 72% specificity. A discovery cohort of about a hundred patients, roughly 45 with Graves' ophthalmopathy and roughly 59 with stable Graves' hyperthyroidism, was used to find distinguishing TCR V-J signatures. Prospective prediction of ophthalmopathy was tested in an independent validation cohort consisting of about 20 hyperthyroidism patients and 15 or so patients who later progressed to ophthalmopathy. For training and testing, the 100 or so patients in the discovery cohort were randomly divided in a 7:3 ratio. Thyroid tissue and blood T-cell repertoires from six Graves' hyperthyroidism patients were also compared in the study. After blood sampling, hyperthyroidism patients were treated with methimazole at a starting dose of 30 mg daily, and ophthalmopathy patients were treated with high-dose intravenous methylprednisolone. Libraries were constructed in a second round of multiplex PCR, after which size selection and purification were performed. Libraries were sequenced paired-end with 100 bp reads on an Illumina HiSeq2000. Raw data were processed with SOAPnuke, discarding reads with adapters, uncalled bases, mean Phred below 15, or no exact constant-primer or identifier match. COPE v1.2.5 was used to merge the high-quality paired reads, and each unique nucleotide sequence was defined as a clonotype. MiTCR v1.1 was used to align clonotypes to the IMGT TRBV, TRBD and TRBJ reference segments. The analysis included only V-J combinations with a frequency above 0.0001, which together covered 99% to 99.2% of the repertoires. The TCS score was defined as F50 (clonal expansion) divided by E x V (chaos), with BLOSUM62-based TCRdist calculated between CDR3 peptides within each V-J. Welch's t-statistics and random forest reduced roughly 530 V-J features to roughly 13, which were used in a naive Bayes classifier (R e1071). Sample size was not statistically predetermined, and investigators were not blinded to group allocation. The paper reports TCR Vbeta CDR3 sequencing of 135 peripheral blood samples: 43 ophthalmopathy, under 80 hyperthyroidism and some 17 progressor patients.

Recombination linked TRBV7-8 to TRBJ2-1; 8 central nucleotides agree with TRBD2. The receptor was derived from a woman aged 25 to 39 with Graves disease. Donor details come from another sample of the same person, matched by shared clones. The sample here was peripheral blood mononuclear cells (PBMCs), taken at new diagnosis, from a patient treated with antithyroid drugs. The CDR3 loop reads CASSPDPGTSYNEQFF. The bases are TGTGCCAGCAGCCCCGACCCCGGGACTAGCTACAATGAGCAGTTCTTC.